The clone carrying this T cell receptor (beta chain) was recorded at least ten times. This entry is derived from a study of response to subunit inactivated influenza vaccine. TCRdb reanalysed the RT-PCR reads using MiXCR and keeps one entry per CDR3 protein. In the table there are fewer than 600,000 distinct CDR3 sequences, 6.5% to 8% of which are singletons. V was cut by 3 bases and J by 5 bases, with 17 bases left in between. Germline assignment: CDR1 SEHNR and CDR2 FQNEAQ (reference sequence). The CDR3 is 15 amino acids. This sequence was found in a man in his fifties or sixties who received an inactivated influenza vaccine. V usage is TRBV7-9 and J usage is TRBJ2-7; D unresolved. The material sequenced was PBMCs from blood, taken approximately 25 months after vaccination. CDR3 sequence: CASSFPRQGENEQYF. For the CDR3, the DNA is TGTGCCAGCAGCTTCCCTCGGCAAGGCGAAAACGAGCAGTACTTC. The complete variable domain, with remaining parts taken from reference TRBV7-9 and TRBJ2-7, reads DTGVSQNPRHKITKRGQNVTFRCDPISEHNRLYWYRQTLGQGPEFLTYFQNEAQLEKSRLLSDRFSAERPKGSFSTLEIQRTEQGDSAMYLCASSFPRQGENEQYFGPGTRLTVT.